This T cell receptor beta chain originates from a study of response to subunit inactivated influenza vaccine. Whole-study results and caveats: Authors proposed each seasonal influenza vaccination draws in few new T cells.

A remark on this clonotype: Its antigen is unidentified.

TCRdb reprocessed the RT-PCR reads via MiXCR and lists one record per CDR3 protein. Altogether 550,000 to 800,000 distinct CDR3 sequences are present, approximately 14% being singletons, with the ten largest covering 11%. The TCR sequence derives from a man aged 50-60 years who received an inactivated influenza vaccine. Source: PBMCs from blood, taken approximately 13 days after vaccination.

CDR3 nucleotide sequence: TGTGCCAGCAGCTATATGGAACAAGAGACCCAGTACTTC. Its protein product is CASSYMEQETQYF. This chain connects TRBV7-2 to TRBJ2-5; D gene ambiguous. The CDR3 runs 13 residues. Germline loops: CDR1 SGHTA, CDR2 FQGNSA. The ends were cut back, 4 bases at V and 2 bases at J, with 8 bases in the middle.